The clone carrying this TCR beta chain has ten or more counts. Its antigen remains unknown. Making use of molecular barcodes, quantitative 5'-RACE generated TCR beta libraries. Via MiXCR, TCRdb re-called the 5' RACE reads, giving one row per CDR3 protein. Among hundreds of thousands of distinct CDR3 sequences, approximately 12% were seen once, and the ten largest hold less than 0.65%. Germline CDR1 and CDR2: LGHNA and YSLEER. The CDR3 consists of 16 residues. Trimming removed 4 bases from V and 6 bases from J; junction bases left unmatched: 10. This record comes from a study of CD8 T cells in ankylosing spondylitis. Study-level results: The study identified a TCR beta motif of seven or eight highly homologous variants that appeared characteristic of ankylosing spondylitis blood.

The sequencing input was blood, either unsorted or a sorted T cell fraction (not recorded which). This rearrangement joins TRBV4-3 to TRBJ2-1; the match to TRBD2 covers 9 bases. This receptor was identified in a male donor with ankylosing spondylitis. The CDR3 loop reads CASSRGAGLASNEQFF. In DNA form, the CDR3 reads TGCGCCAGCAGCCGAGGGGCGGGACTAGCTTCCAATGAGCAGTTCTTC.